The present entry profiles one TCR beta chain with its context. Its specific antigen is unknown. No qualities accompany the bases; no much larger clone lies one base away. The record originates from a study of technical replicates of blood from several donors listed by TCRdb under 2017. Per the germline V gene, KGHSH is the CDR1 and LQKENI is the CDR2. A distance of 14 bases separates the germline ends of V and J, which lose 1 base and 2 bases respectively. From the cysteine up to the phenylalanine, the CDR3 has a length of 16 residues. Kept here is only the CDR3 DNA, which spans 48 bases and is read in frame from base 1. Library construction relied on the immunoSEQ multiplex PCR assay. The immuneACCESS repertoire file appears here via TCRdb, limited to in-frame rearrangements. These files lack a portion of the clones; in checked studies, under half of the deficit traces to unresolved V genes, and the cause of the others is not known. The sample table records about 62,000 clones; around nine tenths of these occur just once. Around 4.8% of the sample goes to the ten largest clones.

This receptor was obtained from a human donor in good health. Some clones in this sample may be carry-over from other donors' samples. Material for sequencing was PBMCs. The sequence is built from TRBV18 and TRBJ1-1; TRBD1 is perhaps the D gene, given 6 matching bases. CDR3 protein: CASSPRLTDSNTEAFF. The nucleotide sequence reads TGTGCCAGCTCACCACGGCTCACGGACAGCAACACTGAAGCTTTCTTT.